This TCR beta chain derives from a study of circulating and synovial CD4+ cells in juvenile arthritis. Notes on the study in general: These blood cells shared more CDR3 sequences with synovium than bulk blood. Bulk blood CD4 repertoires were more diverse than these.

Method: immunoSEQ multiplex PCR; TCRdb's copy keeps in-frame clones and lacks some. The sample lists under 35,000 clones, approximately 92% occurring once. Regarding this clone: Its antigen is unidentified.

CDR3 size: 15 residues. In germline, CDR1 is MNHNY, CDR2 SVGAGI (reference sequence). The V end lost 5 bases, the J end lost 0 bases, and 14 bases lay between the germline ends. This TCR was recovered from a human donor with juvenile idiopathic arthritis. Sequenced sample: CD4+ T cells from blood. V is TRBV6-6 and J is TRBJ2-7; D might be TRBD1 (6 bases). CDR3 in DNA: TGTGCCAGCAGTCCCCGACAGGCAAGCTCCTACGAGCAGTACTTC. This codes for CASSPRQASSYEQYF.